The 7 T cell receptor beta chains presented below share a single source sample, sequenced in a study of cytomegalovirus exposure and HLA in healthy donors. Sequencing used immunoSEQ multiplex PCR; TCRdb keeps in-frame clones, though not all of them. The data show more than 250,000 clones, 90% seen once. The sample consisted of PBMCs. These receptors were obtained from a woman aged 25 to 39 in good health and CMV-seronegative.

The chain links TRBV7-2 to TRBJ2-7; D unclear. The CDR3 is 12 amino acids. The V gene lost 1 base and the J gene lost 3 bases, with 4 bases spanning the gap. Germline values: CDR1 SGHTA, CDR2 FQGNSA. DNA for the CDR3: TGTGCCAGCAGCTTAGTCAGCTACGAGCAGTACTTC. It specifies CASSLVSYEQYF.

This clone showed up just a few times. The chain employs TRBV19 and TRBJ2-3, with D unresolved. CDR1 is LNHDA and CDR2 is SQIVND in the germline V gene (reference sequence). The ends were cut back, 1 base at V and 0 bases at J, with 8 bases in the middle. The length of the CDR3 is 15 residues. In nucleotides, the CDR3 is TGTGCCAGTAGTATAGTTAGGATGAGCACAGATACGCAGTATTTT. Residues: CASSIVRMSTDTQYF.

Written as DNA, the CDR3 is TGTGCCAGCAGCCAAGCCTTAAGAGCGGGGAGGGAGGAGCAGTACTTC. Its protein is CASSQALRAGREEQYF. The chain uses TRBV5-5 and TRBJ2-7; 7 positions match TRBD2. This CDR3 is built from 16 residues. CDR1 is SGHKS and CDR2 is YYEKEE in the germline V gene (reference sequence). The V and J ends lost 4 bases and 7 bases, in that order; junction bases with no gene match: 17.

The chain is built from TRBV7-9 and TRBJ2-1; D not certain. The CDR3 extends over 10 amino acids. The germline CDR1 and CDR2 sequences are SEHNR and FQNEAQ (reference sequence). V shed 5 bases and J shed 6 bases, with 2 bases lying between them. CDR3 DNA: TGTGCCAGCAGCCGCAATGAGCAGTTCTTC. Amino acid sequence: CASSRNEQFF.

The chain couples TRBV18 to TRBJ2-7; D gene ambiguous. Trimming removed 4 bases at V and 3 bases at J, with 13 bases between. The CDR3 extends over 14 amino acids. CDR1 is KGHSH and CDR2 is LQKENI in the germline V gene. The CDR3 is CASSQAPSYYEQYF. Here the CDR3 DNA reads TGTGCCAGCTCACAGGCCCCGAGTTACTACGAGCAGTACTTC.

The chain uses TRBV5-6 and TRBJ2-1; 7 positions agree with TRBD2. CDR1 and CDR2 (germline): SGHDT, YYEEEE. The V gene end was trimmed by 0 bases and the J gene end by 0 bases; junction bases not matched to a gene: 9. CDR3 length: 18 residues. The CDR3 nucleotides read TGTGCCAGCAGCTTGGTGCGTCTGCGGGAGCTCTCCTACAATGAGCAGTTCTTC. Its translation is CASSLVRLRELSYNEQFF.

The rearrangement links TRBV7-2 to TRBJ2-7, with TRBD1 identical over 7 bases. Looked up from germline, CDR1 is SGHTA and CDR2 is FQGNSA. The CDR3 contains 15 residues. The junction had 8 bases not matched to a gene; V was cut back by 1 base and J by 5 bases. The DNA of the CDR3 is TGTGCCAGCAGCTTAGTAGGGGGCGAGATCGACGAGCAGTACTTC. Translated: CASSLVGGEIDEQYF.